These 27 T cell receptor beta chains came from one sample sequenced in a study of T-cell reconstitution after alpha-beta-depleted transplantation in children. Construction of the TCRbeta library involved unique molecular identifiers. TCRdb re-analysed the PCR reads in MiXCR, keeping a single row per CDR3 protein. The sample shows just over 950,000 distinct CDR3 sequences, 25% to 30% of them seen only once. The input for sequencing was PBMCs, mostly from graft donor cells, taken 360 days after TCRalphabeta/CD19-depleted stem cell transplant. The receptors derive from a boy in the first two years of life who had a stem cell transplant for SCID, so the T cells may come from the graft donor.

The chain carries TRBV2 and TRBJ2-5, with 9 bases identical to TRBD2. From germline, CDR1 is SNHLY and CDR2 FYNNEI. This CDR3 region has 13 residues. The ends lost 8 bases at V and 5 bases at J; junction bases unmatched: 6. The CDR3 nucleotides are TGTGCCAGCGTTAGCGGGGGTGGCGAGACCCAGTACTTC. This encodes CASVSGGGETQYF.

This clonotype was seen only a few times. The chain links TRBV29-1 to TRBJ2-7; 9 bases line up with TRBD1. The J segment lost 6 bases and the V segment lost 7 bases, leaving 7 bases of the junction unmatched. The CDR3 contains 12 residues. The germline V gene has CDR1 SQVTM and CDR2 ANQGSEA. Written as DNA, the CDR3 is TGCAGCGGCTTGATGACAGGGGGCGAGCAGTACTTC. Its protein product is CSGLMTGGEQYF.

In its sample, this clonotype was seen a few times. As DNA, the CDR3 is TGCAGTGCTAGAGATGCTGGACTCGGCGGGGCGCAGTATTTT. This translates into CSARDAGLGGAQYF. The rearrangement links TRBV20-1 to TRBJ2-3; the D gene is possibly TRBD2 (6 bases). V shed 0 bases and J shed 10 bases, with 17 bases lying between them. Germline V gives CDR1 DFQATT, CDR2 SNEGSKA (reference sequence). This CDR3 has 14 amino acids.

This clonotype was detected only a few times. The CDR3 DNA is TGCAGCGTTGACGGGGGGTCAGATACGCAGTATTTT. Translation gives CSVDGGSDTQYF. The chain joins TRBV29-1 to TRBJ2-3, with 7 bases fitting TRBD2. The CDR3 covers 12 residues. With V trimmed by 3 bases and J by 4 bases, 1 base remained unmatched. Germline loops: CDR1 SQVTM, CDR2 ANQGSEA.

This sequence joins TRBV6-2 or TRBV6-3 and TRBJ2-5, with D tentatively TRBD2 (6 bases). The CDR3 loop spans 13 amino acids. Germline V gives CDR1 MNHEY, CDR2 SVGEGT. V gave up 6 bases and J gave up 6 bases, with 14 bases separating them. CDR3 loop: CASRPKGGKTQYF. In DNA form, the CDR3 reads TGTGCCAGCAGGCCGAAAGGCGGGAAGACCCAGTACTTC.

The chain recombines TRBV12-3 or TRBV12-4 with TRBJ2-7, with TRBD1 matching over 9 bases. V dropped 6 bases and J dropped 3; count of bases not matched to a gene: 12. The CDR3 covers 16 residues. The CDR3 nucleotides are TGTGCCAGCAGCCCCGGGACAGGGCTTTTAGGCTACGAGCAGTACTTC. Amino acid sequence: CASSPGTGLLGYEQYF.

This clonotype was seen a handful of times. The chain combines TRBV4-1 with TRBJ2-7, with no clear D. The CDR3 covers 14 residues. V lost 0 bases to trimming and J lost 4 bases, with 10 bases between them. Germline CDR1 and CDR2: MGHRA and YSYEKL. This chain's CDR3 is CASSQETVFYEQYF. For the CDR3, the DNA is TGCGCCAGCAGCCAAGAAACGGTTTTTTACGAGCAGTACTTC.

The V call is TRBV27, the J call TRBJ1-1; D is possibly TRBD1 (6 bases). The V gene's germline CDR1 is MNHEY and CDR2 SMNVEV (reference sequence). Between the trimmed V and J ends, which lost 2 bases and 3 bases, there was a span of 10 bases. The CDR3 length is 14 residues. This CDR3 reads CASSLGGRHTEAFF. The CDR3 DNA sequence: TGTGCCAGCAGTTTAGGGGGCAGACACACTGAAGCTTTCTTT.

The chain carries TRBV25-1 and TRBJ1-1; D gene ambiguous. The CDR3 is 11 amino acids. Germline CDR1 reads MGHDK; CDR2 reads SYGVNS. Deletions cut 7 bases from V and 1 base from J, with 4 bases between. CDR3 protein: CASMSNTEAFF. The CDR3, as DNA: TGTGCCAGCATGTCGAACACTGAAGCTTTCTTT. The full variable domain, with the rest looked up from reference TRBV25-1 and TRBJ1-1, is EADIYQTPRYLVIGTGKKITLECSQTMGHDKMYWYQQDPGMELHLIHYSYGVNSTEKGDLSSESTVSRIRTEHFPLTLESARPSHTSQYLCASMSNTEAFFGQGTRLTVV.

A few counts support this clonotype. The gene calls are TRBV5-1 and TRBJ1-1; D gene ambiguous. This CDR3 region has 15 residues. The germline V gene encodes CDR1 SGHRS and CDR2 YFSETQ. V was trimmed by 0 bases and J by 2 bases, leaving 11 bases between them. The CDR3 loop reads CASSLVLDSNTEAFF. CDR3 coding DNA: TGCGCCAGCAGCTTGGTCCTCGACTCAAACACTGAAGCTTTCTTT. Combining the CDR3 with reference TRBV5-1 and TRBJ1-1 gives the whole variable domain KAGVTQTPRYLIKTRGQQVTLSCSPISGHRSVSWYQQTPGQGLQFLFEYFSETQRNKGNFPGRFSGRQFSNSRSEMNVSTLELGDSALYLCASSLVLDSNTEAFFGQGTRLTVV.

J is TRBJ2-4 and V is TRBV12-3 or TRBV12-4; 7 positions match TRBD2. J gave up 1 base and V 5 bases, and 5 bases lay outside the gene matches. The CDR3 runs 15 residues. CDR3 residues: CASSPMGGAKNIQYF. CDR3 bases: TGTGCCAGCAGTCCAATGGGGGGGGCCAAAAACATTCAGTACTTC.

This clonotype has a handful of counts. CDR3 sequence: CSARQGGPNTGELFF. The CDR3 nucleotides read TGCAGTGCTAGGCAAGGCGGCCCCAACACCGGGGAGCTGTTTTTT. The genes are TRBV20-1 and TRBJ2-2, with D unclear. CDR3 length: 15 residues. The V gene's germline CDR1 is DFQATT and CDR2 SNEGSKA (reference sequence). V was trimmed by 3 bases and J by 2 bases, leaving 13 bases between them.

The chain combines TRBV5-1 with TRBJ2-4; tentative D call: TRBD1 (6 bases). The CDR3 sequence is 15 residues long. The germline V and J ends were trimmed by 4 bases and 4 bases, with 15 bases remaining between them. Germline V lookup: CDR1 SGHRS, CDR2 YFSETQ. The CDR3 DNA is TGCGCCAGCAGCCCAGGACAGTGGGGTAAAAACATTCAGTACTTC. Its translation: CASSPGQWGKNIQYF.

V usage is TRBV7-2 and J usage is TRBJ2-2; D call uncertain. Germline V CDR1 and CDR2: SGHTA, FQGNSA. Trimming took off 7 bases at V and 7 bases at J, with 13 bases between the two ends. The CDR3 is 13 residues long. The CDR3 reads CASITTPHGELFF. For the CDR3, the DNA is TGTGCCAGCATCACGACCCCGCACGGGGAGCTGTTTTTT.

The V gene is TRBV27, the J gene TRBJ1-1, with TRBD1 identical over 7 bases. The length of the CDR3 is 14 residues. Germline V CDR1 and CDR2: MNHEY, SMNVEV (reference sequence). V lost 2 bases and J lost 4; bases outside the gene matches: 4. The CDR3 here is CASSLTGDLTEAFF. The CDR3 DNA sequence: TGTGCCAGCAGTTTAACAGGGGATCTCACTGAAGCTTTCTTT.

The rearrangement uses TRBV29-1 and TRBJ2-1; 8 nucleotides match TRBD2. CDR1 SQVTM and CDR2 ANQGSEA come from the germline V gene. This CDR3 is 15 amino acids long. V lost 7 bases, J lost 0 bases, and 8 bases stayed unmatched. The CDR3, as DNA: TGCAGCGCCTCCTTTCTAGCGGGCTCCTACAATGAGCAGTTCTTC. This translates into CSASFLAGSYNEQFF.

V usage is TRBV11-1 and J usage is TRBJ2-7, with 14 bases identical to TRBD2. V shed 5 bases and J 1 base; nucleotides not matched to a gene: 13. Germline CDR1 SGHAT, CDR2 FQDESV (reference sequence). CDR3 length equals 19 residues. The CDR3 spells CASSQRRRGTSGGSYEQYF. The CDR3, as DNA: TGTGCCAGCAGCCAGCGGCGGCGTGGGACTAGCGGGGGATCCTACGAGCAGTACTTC.

This clonotype was counted between two and nine times. The V call is TRBV25-1, the J call TRBJ2-2; perhaps TRBD1 as D (6 bases). This CDR3 is built from 16 residues. Germline V gene data show CDR1 as MGHDK and CDR2 as SYGVNS. Trimming stripped 8 bases from V and 6 bases from J, with 22 bases between. The CDR3 region has the DNA TGTGCCAGCCTAAGCCCTACAGGGAGCTCGGCCGGGGAGCTGTTTTTT. It encodes CASLSPTGSSAGELFF.

This sequence joins TRBV20-1 and TRBJ2-1; D might be TRBD1 (5 bases). V was cut by 0 bases and J by 4 bases, with 10 bases left in between. CDR3 length: 14 amino acids. In germline, CDR1 is DFQATT, CDR2 SNEGSKA (reference sequence). CDR3 DNA sequence: TGCAGTGCTAGAGATATCGACAGTTACAATGAGCAGTTCTTC. Translating gives CSARDIDSYNEQFF.

This clonotype showed up just a few times. The chain is built from TRBV12-3 or TRBV12-4 and TRBJ2-7; a possible D gene is TRBD1 (6 bases). CDR3 length: 15 residues. Trimming cost V 0 bases and J 3 bases, with 12 bases left between them. This chain's CDR3 is CASSLAPGQIYEQYF. Written as DNA, the CDR3 is TGTGCCAGCAGTTTAGCGCCAGGACAGATCTACGAGCAGTACTTC.

This chain joins TRBV12-3 or TRBV12-4 and TRBJ2-3; unclear D gene. Trimming stripped 3 bases from V and 9 bases from J, with 16 bases between. The length of the CDR3 is 14 residues. The CDR3 DNA reads TGTGCCAGCAGTTTCGGCGGATCAGTAGCAACGCAGTATTTT. Its translation: CASSFGGSVATQYF.

This rearrangement joins TRBV5-4 to TRBJ2-7, with a possible D match to TRBD2 (6 bases). Germline V gives CDR1 SGHNT, CDR2 YYREEE (reference sequence). The CDR3 length is 14 residues. V was clipped by 5 bases and J by 3 bases, with 15 bases between them. CDR3 amino acids: CASRQAGGSYEQYF. DNA for the CDR3: TGTGCCAGCAGACAAGCAGGAGGGAGCTACGAGCAGTACTTC.

This chain uses TRBV5-1 with TRBJ2-1; TRBD2 aligns across 10 bases. J lost 5 bases, V lost 3 bases, and 8 bases had no gene match. Germline V gene sequence: CDR1 SGHRS, CDR2 YFSETQ. This CDR3 has 16 residues. The CDR3 nucleotides read TGCGCCAGCAGCTGGATGAATAGCGGGGGGAACAATGAGCAGTTCTTC. It is translated as CASSWMNSGGNNEQFF.

This clonotype has just a few counts. V and J are TRBV25-1 and TRBJ1-4, with TRBD1 matching 11 bases. CDR3 size: 14 residues. Germline V gene data show CDR1 as MGHDK and CDR2 as SYGVNS. Trimming removed 8 bases from V and 7 bases from J; junction bases left unmatched: 6. This chain's CDR3 is CASGDRGRSEKLFF. The CDR3 region has the DNA TGTGCCAGCGGGGACAGGGGGAGGAGTGAAAAACTGTTTTTT. The full variable domain, with the rest looked up from reference TRBV25-1 and TRBJ1-4, is EADIYQTPRYLVIGTGKKITLECSQTMGHDKMYWYQQDPGMELHLIHYSYGVNSTEKGDLSSESTVSRIRTEHFPLTLESARPSHTSQYLCASGDRGRSEKLFFGSGTQLSVL.

The chain recombines TRBV5-1 with TRBJ2-5; TRBD2 aligns across 7 bases. The CDR3 extends over 13 amino acids. The germline gives CDR1 SGHRS, CDR2 YFSETQ. The ends lost 1 base at V and 5 bases at J; junction bases unmatched: 2. The CDR3 sequence is CASSLYGRETQYF. CDR3 in DNA: TGCGCCAGCAGCTTGTACGGGAGGGAGACCCAGTACTTC.

The DNA of the CDR3 is TGCAGCGTTAGACACCAATCCCCATTCTACGAGCAGTACTTC. Its translation is CSVRHQSPFYEQYF. This chain joins TRBV29-1 and TRBJ2-7, with D unclear. The germline V gene has CDR1 SQVTM and CDR2 ANQGSEA. The ends were cut back, 5 bases at V and 3 bases at J, with 17 bases in the middle. The CDR3 covers 14 residues.

The J gene is TRBJ2-5, the V gene TRBV18, with 11 positions matching TRBD2. Germline CDR1 reads KGHSH; CDR2 reads LQKENI. This CDR3 region has 21 residues. V shed 1 base, J shed 1 base, and the junction held 17 bases outside the gene matches. CDR3 in amino acids: CASSPRSLRLAGPSFQETQYF. Here the CDR3 DNA reads TGTGCCAGCTCACCACGGTCGCTCCGACTAGCGGGACCGAGTTTCCAAGAGACCCAGTACTTC.